The clone carrying this T cell receptor beta chain was picked up one time. What it recognizes is unknown. This specimen belongs to a study of T cell responses to AZD1222 COVID-19 vaccine. Overall study context: Samples with a second dose at about 4 or about 12 weeks were pooled together.

Germline CDR1 SNHLY, CDR2 FYNNEI. The CDR3 sequence is 16 residues long. V lost 6 bases, J lost 1 base, and 5 bases stayed unmatched. Points from the study as a whole: Donors in the cohort were predominantly white British and more often female, and clonal diversity was possibly underestimated. At baseline, just a handful of AZD1222 recipients tested seropositive.

Profiling relied on immunoSEQ multiplex PCR, and the TCRdb table lists in-frame clones only, not all of them. The profile shows 90,000 to 150,000 clones, 85% to 90% of them singletons. This clonotype was obtained from an adult in good health. The chain links TRBV2 to TRBJ2-2; 10 bases line up with TRBD2. Specimen: peripheral blood, collected on day 0 of AZD1222 vaccination. As DNA, the CDR3 is TGTGCCAGCAGAGACGTAGCGGGGGGGAACACCGGGGAGCTGTTTTTT. Its protein product is CASRDVAGGNTGELFF.